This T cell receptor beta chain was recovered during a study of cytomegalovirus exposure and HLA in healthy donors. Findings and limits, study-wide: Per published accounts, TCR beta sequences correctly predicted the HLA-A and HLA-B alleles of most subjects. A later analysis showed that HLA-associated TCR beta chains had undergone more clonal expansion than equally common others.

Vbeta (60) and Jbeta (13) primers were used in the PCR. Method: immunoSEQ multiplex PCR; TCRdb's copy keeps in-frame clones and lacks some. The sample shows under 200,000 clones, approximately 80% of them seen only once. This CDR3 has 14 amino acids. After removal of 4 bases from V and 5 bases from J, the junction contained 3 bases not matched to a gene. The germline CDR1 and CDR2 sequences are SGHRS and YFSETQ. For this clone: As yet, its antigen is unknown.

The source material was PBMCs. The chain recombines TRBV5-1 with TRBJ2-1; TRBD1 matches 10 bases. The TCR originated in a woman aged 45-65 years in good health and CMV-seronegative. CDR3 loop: CASSTGTGDNEQFF. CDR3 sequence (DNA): TGCGCCAGCAGCACCGGGACAGGGGACAATGAGCAGTTCTTC.